This is a list of T cell receptor beta chains from one sample in a study of regulatory T cells in long-lasting Graves disease. One entry per CDR3 protein results from TCRdb running MiXCR on the multiplex PCR reads. The table records about 440,000 distinct CDR3 sequences, more than 12% of them present only once. The data were also submitted as part of a second study, on T cells in Graves' hyperthyroidism and ophthalmopathy.

The sample here was peripheral blood mononuclear cells (PBMCs), taken at new diagnosis, from a patient treated with antithyroid drugs. The source is a woman in her 30s with Graves disease. The CDR3 runs from the conserved cysteine through the conserved F or W. The order of the fields is J gene, D gene, V gene, clone size, CDR3 protein, CDR3 DNA. The D gene is left open where the match is weak. The size of a clone is reported for some rows only, either as once, few or many, or as a class for expanded clones.

TRBJ1-5,.,TRBV30,many,CACSWAESPQHF,TGTGCCTGCTCATGGGCTGAGTCGCCCCAGCATTTT
TRBJ2-4,.,TRBV12-3/TRBV12-4,many,CASSFWGIAKNIQYF,TGTGCCAGCAGTTTTTGGGGGATAGCCAAAAACATTCAGTACTTC
TRBJ2-7,.,TRBV25-1,many,CASSIAGPASYEQYF,TGTGCCAGCAGTATCGCGGGACCGGCATCCTACGAGCAGTACTTC
TRBJ2-2,.,TRBV5-1,many,CASSVSPTQTGELFF,TGCGCCAGCAGCGTGAGCCCAACCCAAACCGGGGAGCTGTTTTTT
TRBJ1-2,.,TRBV5-6,.,CASTRRGGGGYTF,TGTGCCAGCACTCGCCGGGGGGGAGGCGGCTACACCTTC
TRBJ2-1,.,TRBV10-3,many,CAIRGLEGRHKNEQFF,TGTGCCATCAGAGGCCTTGAGGGGAGACATAAAAATGAGCAGTTCTTC
TRBJ2-7,.,TRBV6-2/TRBV6-3,many,CASRFGQTYEQYF,TGTGCCAGCAGGTTCGGACAGACCTACGAGCAGTACTTC
TRBJ2-7,.,TRBV20-1,many,CSAETGYEQYF,TGCAGTGCGGAGACGGGTTACGAGCAGTACTTC
TRBJ1-5,TRBD1,TRBV12-3/TRBV12-4,.,CASSTGVSQPQHF,TGTGCCAGCAGCACAGGGGTTAGTCAGCCCCAGCATTTT
TRBJ2-5,TRBD2,TRBV29-1,.,CSVVKGLAQPETQYF,TGCAGCGTCGTAAAGGGACTAGCCCAACCAGAGACCCAGTACTTC
TRBJ1-6,.,TRBV5-1,few,CASSLEFGDSPLHF,TGCGCCAGCAGCTTGGAGTTTGGTGATTCACCCCTCCACTTT
TRBJ2-1,TRBD1,TRBV27,.,CASSRGISSYNEQFF,TGTGCCAGCAGCAGGGGGATCAGCTCCTACAATGAGCAGTTCTTC
TRBJ2-7,.,TRBV27,many,CASSLGVGYYEQYF,TGTGCCAGCAGTTTAGGTGTGGGATACTACGAGCAGTACTTC
TRBJ2-2,.,TRBV4-1,many,CASSQVISRNEGELFF,TGCGCCAGCAGCCAAGTAATATCCAGGAATGAGGGGGAGCTGTTTTTT
TRBJ2-3,.,TRBV28,few,CAIRKRSTDTQYF,TGTGCCATCCGTAAGCGGAGCACAGATACGCAGTATTTT
TRBJ2-3,.,TRBV7-8,few,CASSPWGSSSTDTQYF,TGTGCCAGCAGCCCGTGGGGTAGCTCCTCCACAGATACGCAGTATTTT
TRBJ2-7,TRBD2,TRBV20-1,.,CSASSSGRHEQYF,TGCAGTGCTAGTTCGAGCGGGAGACACGAGCAGTACTTC
TRBJ2-7,.,TRBV6-2/TRBV6-3,.,CANKRLDERYEQYF,TGTGCCAACAAACGACTAGACGAGCGCTACGAGCAGTACTTC
TRBJ1-2,TRBD1,TRBV20-1,many,CSAPNGQANYGYTF,TGCAGTGCCCCTAACGGACAGGCGAACTATGGCTACACCTTC
TRBJ1-5,TRBD1,TRBV12-3/TRBV12-4,few,CASSPDRVGKPQHF,TGTGCCAGCAGCCCTGACAGGGTAGGTAAGCCCCAGCATTTT
TRBJ1-2,.,TRBV29-1,few,CSVDSRVSYGYTF,TGCAGCGTTGATAGTAGGGTTAGCTATGGCTACACCTTC
TRBJ2-3,.,TRBV6-5,few,CASSYFVGSSADTQYF,TGTGCCAGCAGTTACTTTGTAGGTTCGTCGGCAGATACGCAGTATTTT
TRBJ2-7,.,TRBV5-6,many,CASSPIGAEGSYEQYF,TGTGCCAGCAGCCCAATAGGTGCGGAGGGGAGCTACGAGCAGTACTTC
TRBJ2-7,TRBD2,TRBV10-2,many,CASIASGLYEQYF,TGCGCCAGCATTGCTAGCGGGTTGTACGAGCAGTACTTC
TRBJ2-7,.,TRBV28,.,CASSLVTPREQYF,TGTGCCAGCAGTTTAGTAACACCCAGGGAGCAGTACTTC